A single sample is the source of the 27 T cell receptor beta chains below, sequenced in a study of cytomegalovirus exposure and HLA in healthy donors (dated by TCRdb to between 2016 and 2019). Library preparation employed the immunoSEQ multiplex PCR assay. The multiplex PCR relied on a mix of 60 forward primers for TCR Vbeta segments and 13 reverse primers for TCR Jbeta segments. Held by TCRdb, this immuneACCESS table contains in-frame sequences only and omits some clones. Under half of the omission traces to an unresolved V gene where checked; the cause of the rest is unknown. The sample table records roughly 130,000 clones; approximately 70% of these occur just once. About 1.2% of the sample rests with the top ten. The sample comprised PBMCs. The receptors come from a woman in her thirties or forties in good health and CMV-seronegative.

The chain has TRBV9 and TRBJ2-3, with D possibly matching TRBD2 (6 bases). V was cut by 0 bases and J by 1 base, with 15 bases left in between. CDR1 is SGDLS and CDR2 is YYNGEE in the germline V gene. This CDR3 spans 17 amino acids. The CDR3 nucleotides are TGTGCCAGCAGCGTAGATAGGACTAATCTCGGCACAGATACGCAGTATTTT. Translating gives CASSVDRTNLGTDTQYF.

A few counts support this clone. This chain joins TRBV6-6 and TRBJ1-5; the D is unclear. Trimming left V 0 bases short and J 4 bases short, with 7 bases between. The CDR3 is made up of 14 amino acids. In germline, CDR1 is MNHNY, CDR2 SVGAGI (reference sequence). The CDR3 sequence is CASSYSARNQPQHF. CDR3 DNA sequence: TGTGCCAGCAGTTACTCTGCCAGAAATCAGCCCCAGCATTTT.

V is TRBV4-1 and J is TRBJ1-1, with 9 nucleotides matching TRBD1. Germline trimming cut 6 bases from V and 7 bases from J; bases unmatched to any gene: 6. The CDR3 length is 13 residues. The germline gives CDR1 MGHRA, CDR2 YSYEKL. The CDR3 sequence is CASRSDRGNEAFF. The CDR3 DNA reads as TGCGCCAGCAGATCGGACAGGGGTAATGAAGCTTTCTTT.

The chain recombines TRBV10-2 with TRBJ2-2, with 10 positions matching TRBD1. With 2 bases clipped from V and 6 bases from J, the junction kept 3 bases outside the gene matches. Germline assignment: CDR1 WSHSY and CDR2 SAAADI. The CDR3 contains 15 residues. The CDR3 region is CASSELTGGSGELFF. The CDR3, as DNA: TGCGCCAGCAGTGAGCTGACAGGGGGCTCCGGGGAGCTGTTTTTT.

This chain connects TRBV7-9 to TRBJ2-1; 7 nucleotides agree with TRBD1. Germline CDR1 SEHNR, CDR2 FQNEAQ (reference sequence). V shed 0 bases and J 6 bases; nucleotides not matched to a gene: 2. The CDR3 spans 14 residues. The DNA for the CDR3 is TGTGCCAGCAGCTTAGCGGGGACAGTCAATGAGCAGTTCTTC. It codes for CASSLAGTVNEQFF. The full variable domain, in which reference TRBV7-9 and TRBJ2-1 provide the parts outside the CDR3, is DTGVSQNPRHKITKRGQNVTFRCDPISEHNRLYWYRQTLGQGPEFLTYFQNEAQLEKSRLLSDRFSAERPKGSFSTLEIQRTEQGDSAMYLCASSLAGTVNEQFFGPGTRLTVL.

This clone was counted a few times. This chain uses TRBV5-6 with TRBJ2-3; tentatively, D is TRBD1 (5 bases). V lost 2 bases and J 2 bases, leaving 15 bases between the germline ends. CDR1 SGHDT and CDR2 YYEEEE come from the germline V gene. The CDR3 covers 16 residues. The CDR3 reads CASSFIQVTHTDTQYF. Here the CDR3 DNA reads TGTGCCAGCAGCTTCATACAGGTTACACACACAGATACGCAGTATTTT. Combining the CDR3 with reference TRBV5-6 and TRBJ2-3 gives the whole variable domain DAGVTQSPTHLIKTRGQQVTLRCSPKSGHDTVSWYQQALGQGPQFIFQYYEEEERQRGNFPDRFSGHQFPNYSSELNVNALLLGDSALYLCASSFIQVTHTDTQYFGPGTRLTVL.

The CDR3: CAISERLAGELFF. In DNA form, the CDR3 reads TGTGCCATCAGTGAAAGGCTAGCCGGGGAGCTGTTTTTT. The V call is TRBV10-3, the J call TRBJ2-2; no firm D call. The CDR3 length is 13 residues. V shed 3 bases and J shed 6 bases, with 8 bases lying between them. Germline V CDR1 and CDR2: ENHRY, SYGVKD.

The chain recombines TRBV4-1 with TRBJ2-4; D unclear. With 0 bases removed from V and 0 bases from J, the gap between germline ends came to 6 bases. The germline CDR1 and CDR2 sequences are MGHRA and YSYEKL. CDR3 size: 15 residues. Here the CDR3 reads CASSQDAVAKNIQYF. The CDR3, as DNA: TGCGCCAGCAGCCAAGATGCGGTAGCCAAAAACATTCAGTACTTC.

The V and J genes are TRBV2 and TRBJ1-6; weak D call: TRBD1 (6 bases). Trimming pared 7 bases from V and 17 bases from J, leaving 21 bases between. This CDR3 comprises 13 residues. CDR1 and CDR2 from the germline V gene are SNHLY and FYNNEI. The CDR3 region is CASKGVPGQVVHF. CDR3 bases: TGTGCCAGCAAGGGTGTCCCGGGACAAGTAGTCCACTTT.

This clone has more than one count but fewer than ten. This rearrangement joins TRBV5-8 to TRBJ1-4; D not resolved. This CDR3 spans 15 amino acids. The germline CDR1 and CDR2 sequences are SGHTS and YDEGEE. Trimming cost V 2 bases and J 2 bases, with 10 bases left between them. In DNA, the CDR3 is TGTGCCAGCAGCTTAGGAAGACACACTAATGAAAAACTGTTTTTT. Its translation is CASSLGRHTNEKLFF.

The chain combines TRBV4-1 with TRBJ1-2, with 7 nucleotides matching TRBD1. Germline V gene lookup returns CDR1 MGHRA and CDR2 YSYEKL. This CDR3 is built from 15 residues. The V segment lost 5 bases and the J segment 7 bases; nucleotides outside the gene matches: 13. Here the CDR3 reads CASSKSYRGESGYTF. CDR3 sequence (DNA): TGCGCCAGCAGCAAGAGTTACAGGGGTGAATCTGGCTACACCTTC.

The J gene is TRBJ2-3, the V gene TRBV4-2; D gene unclear. There are 15 residues in the CDR3. V was pared by 0 bases and J by 4 bases, with 11 bases between. The V gene's germline CDR1 is LGHNA and CDR2 YNFKEQ. The DNA of the CDR3 is TGTGCCAGCAGCCAAGATGTCACAGTGGCAGATACGCAGTATTTT. The encoded protein is CASSQDVTVADTQYF.

This chain uses TRBV23-1 with TRBJ2-7, with a tentative D call TRBD1 (6 bases). TRBV23-1 is an ORF, with its function uncertain. V shed 0 bases and J shed 3 bases, with 12 bases lying between them. The CDR3 spans 15 residues. CDR3 bases: TGCGCCAGCAGTCAATCAACGGACAGAAACTACGAGCAGTACGTC. As protein: CASSQSTDRNYEQYV.

The rearrangement joins TRBV2 to TRBJ1-1; no clear D gene. The CDR3 covers 12 residues. Germline V lookup: CDR1 SNHLY, CDR2 FYNNEI. The V gene lost 6 bases and the J gene lost 8 bases, with 13 bases spanning the gap. The CDR3 DNA reads as TGTGCCAGCAGGCGCCTCCTTCGGGAAGCTTTCTTT. Residues: CASRRLLREAFF.

V usage is TRBV6-8 and J usage is TRBJ2-6; D gene unclear. The CDR3 contains 13 residues. Trimming left V 9 bases short and J 0 bases short, with 6 bases between. Looked up from germline, CDR1 is MNHGY and CDR2 is SAAAGT. CDR3 bases: TGTGCCAGTTTCCACTCTGGGGCCAACGTCCTGACTTTC. Translated, it gives CASFHSGANVLTF.

The chain joins TRBV28 to TRBJ2-3; 13 bases map to TRBD2. Germline loops: CDR1 MDHEN, CDR2 SYDVKM. This CDR3 region has 17 residues. The V gene end was trimmed by 1 base and the J gene end by 5 bases; junction bases not matched to a gene: 6. The CDR3 DNA reads TGTGCCAGCAGTTTATTGGGACTAGCGGGGCGAGGAGATACGCAGTATTTT. Its translation: CASSLLGLAGRGDTQYF.

The gene calls are TRBV12-5 and TRBJ2-3, with D tentatively TRBD2 (6 bases). V lost 0 bases and J 1 base, leaving 17 bases between the germline ends. The CDR3 extends over 18 amino acids. The germline gives CDR1 LGHNT, CDR2 FRNRAP. The CDR3 here is CASGLVLPGGGGTDTQYF. The CDR3, as DNA: TGTGCTAGTGGTTTGGTCCTCCCCGGGGGTGGTGGCACAGATACGCAGTATTTT.

Here the CDR3 reads CASSQKTGKDEQFF. CDR3 sequence (DNA): TGTGCCAGCAGCCAGAAAACAGGGAAGGATGAGCAGTTCTTC. The chain combines TRBV4-2 with TRBJ2-1, with D tentatively TRBD1 (6 bases). The CDR3 is 14 amino acids. The V end lost 3 bases, the J end lost 8 bases, and 14 bases lay between the germline ends. Germline lookup yields CDR1 LGHNA and CDR2 YNFKEQ.

V gene TRBV7-9 combines with J gene TRBJ2-3; D is unclear. The germline V gene encodes CDR1 SEHNR and CDR2 FQNEAQ (reference sequence). Between the trimmed V and J ends, which lost 5 bases and 2 bases, there was a span of 17 bases. CDR3 length: 16 amino acids. CDR3 region: CASSPRRLATTDTQYF. DNA of the CDR3: TGTGCCAGCAGCCCGAGACGACTCGCTACCACAGATACGCAGTATTTT.

The rearrangement joins TRBV19 to TRBJ1-2; maybe TRBD1 (6 bases). The length of the CDR3 is 14 residues. From germline, CDR1 is LNHDA and CDR2 SQIVND (reference sequence). Trimming pared 6 bases from V and 5 bases from J, leaving 16 bases between. CDR3 region: CASRRRGGAYGYTF. CDR3 bases: TGTGCCAGTAGGCGCCGGGGGGGCGCATATGGCTACACCTTC.

In this sample, this clone turned up once. The chain is built from TRBV28 and TRBJ2-6; maybe TRBD1 (5 bases). Germline V gene sequence: CDR1 MDHEN, CDR2 SYDVKM. Trimming removed 6 bases at V and 2 bases at J, with 14 bases between. The CDR3 runs 16 residues. This CDR3 is CASRDRNLAGANVLTF. DNA of the CDR3: TGTGCCAGCAGAGACAGAAATCTTGCTGGGGCCAACGTCCTGACTTTC.

The chain is built from TRBV7-3 and TRBJ2-5, with TRBD2 matching over 8 bases. Germline V gene sequence: CDR1 SGHTA, CDR2 FQGTGA. CDR3 length equals 15 residues. J was trimmed by 2 bases and V by 1 base; bases with no gene match: 3. The CDR3 is CASSLNGGGQETQYF. The CDR3 region has the DNA TGTGCCAGCAGCTTAAACGGGGGGGGACAAGAGACCCAGTACTTC.

Notes on this clone: Other DNA sequences from this sample encode an identical CDR3 as well. The chain has TRBV7-2 and TRBJ1-6, with TRBD1 matching over 7 bases. Germline trimming cut 5 bases from V and 14 bases from J; bases unmatched to any gene: 15. The CDR3 runs to 15 residues. Germline values: CDR1 SGHTA, CDR2 FQGNSA. In DNA, the CDR3 is TGTGCCAGCAGCCCAGGGGGATACCCGGTGTGGACCCTCCACTTT. It codes for CASSPGGYPVWTLHF.

This clone was detected only once. This chain joins TRBV9 and TRBJ1-2; no clear D. Germline V lookup: CDR1 SGDLS, CDR2 YYNGEE. This CDR3 is 13 amino acids long. V was clipped by 4 bases and J by 7 bases, with 14 bases between them. CDR3 nucleotide sequence: TGTGCCAGCAGCCAGGATGGGCAGGTTGGCTACACCTTC. Its translation: CASSQDGQVGYTF.

This chain uses TRBV11-2 with TRBJ2-3; possibly TRBD1 for D (6 bases). V was cut by 4 bases and J by 0 bases, with 14 bases left in between. The CDR3 contains 16 residues. Germline lookup yields CDR1 SGHAT and CDR2 FQNNGV. The CDR3 sequence is CASSYGTFPSTDTQYF. The DNA for the CDR3 is TGTGCCAGCAGCTACGGGACATTTCCTAGCACAGATACGCAGTATTTT.

The chain recombines TRBV27 with TRBJ2-3; 8 bases agree with TRBD2. CDR3 length: 18 residues. With 3 bases clipped from V and 2 bases from J, the junction kept 13 bases outside the gene matches. The V gene's germline CDR1 is MNHEY and CDR2 SMNVEV (reference sequence). The CDR3, as DNA: TGTGCCAGCAGTTTCGCTTCTGTGGTAGCGGGGACCACAGATACGCAGTATTTT. It is translated as CASSFASVVAGTTDTQYF.

The CDR3 nucleotides are TGTGCCAGTAGTCGACCAGGGGCAGGGGGCGATAATCAGCCCCAGCATTTT. This encodes CASSRPGAGGDNQPQHF. This chain uses TRBV19 with TRBJ1-5; TRBD1 agrees at 8 bases. Per germline, CDR1 LNHDA and CDR2 SQIVND (reference sequence). The CDR3 has 17 amino acids. Trimming removed 5 bases from V and 4 bases from J; junction bases left unmatched: 13.